This T cell receptor (beta chain) was sequenced for a study of post-analysis software for immune sequencing data. This clonotype was seen a few times. Its antigen is undetermined. Whole-study findings and limits: Those samples that were prepared in the same batch co-clustered strongly by F measure. Diversity measured as normalized Chao1 was significantly lower in multiple sclerosis patients than in controls. Included in a set of four or five TRBV segments more frequent in patients than controls were TRBV5-6, TRBV5-1 and TRBV20-1.

Prepared libraries of TCR beta cDNA carried unique molecular identifiers. Using its own MiXCR run on the PCR reads, TCRdb lists one record per CDR3 protein. There are about 540,000 distinct CDR3 sequences in the sample; around a third occur only once, and less than 6% lies in the top ten. This CDR3 has 15 amino acids. Deletions cut 0 bases from V and 5 bases from J, with 13 bases between. Germline lookup yields CDR1 DFQATT and CDR2 SNEGSKA (reference sequence). The rearrangement links TRBV20-1 to TRBJ2-2; D is unresolved. This clonotype was obtained from a girl under 18 with multiple sclerosis. Material for sequencing was blood. CDR3 residues: CSARDGPLTTGELFF. The CDR3 DNA sequence: TGCAGTGCTAGAGACGGCCCCTTGACAACCGGGGAGCTGTTTTTT.